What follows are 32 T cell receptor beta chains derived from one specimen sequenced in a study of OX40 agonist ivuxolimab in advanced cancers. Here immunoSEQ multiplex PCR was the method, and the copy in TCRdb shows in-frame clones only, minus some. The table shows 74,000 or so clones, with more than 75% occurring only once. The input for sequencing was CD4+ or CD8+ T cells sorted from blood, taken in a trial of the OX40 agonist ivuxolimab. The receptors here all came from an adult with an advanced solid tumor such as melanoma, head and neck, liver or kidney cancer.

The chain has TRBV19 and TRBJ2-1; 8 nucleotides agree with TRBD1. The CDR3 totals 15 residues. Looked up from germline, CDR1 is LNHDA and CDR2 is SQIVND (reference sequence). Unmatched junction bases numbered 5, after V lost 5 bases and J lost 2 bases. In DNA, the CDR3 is TGTGCCAGTAGTGCTTTCAGGGGGCCCTACAATGAGCAGTTCTTC. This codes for CASSAFRGPYNEQFF.

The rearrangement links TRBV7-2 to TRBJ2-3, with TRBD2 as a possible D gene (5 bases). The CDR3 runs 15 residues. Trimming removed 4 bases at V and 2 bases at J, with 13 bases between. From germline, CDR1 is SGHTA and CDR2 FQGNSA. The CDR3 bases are TGTGCCAGCAGCTCAAGCTGGACTGACACAGATACGCAGTATTTT. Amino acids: CASSSSWTDTDTQYF.

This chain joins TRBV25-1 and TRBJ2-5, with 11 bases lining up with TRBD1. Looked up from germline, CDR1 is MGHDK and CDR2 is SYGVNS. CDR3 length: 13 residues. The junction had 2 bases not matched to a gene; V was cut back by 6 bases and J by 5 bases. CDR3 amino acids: CASSGQGAETQYF. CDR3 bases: TGTGCCAGCAGCGGACAGGGGGCTGAGACCCAGTACTTC.

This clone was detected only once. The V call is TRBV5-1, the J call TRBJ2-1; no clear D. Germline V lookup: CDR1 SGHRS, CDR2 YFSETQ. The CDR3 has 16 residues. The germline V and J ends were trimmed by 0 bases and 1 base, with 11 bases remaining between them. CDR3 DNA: TGCGCCAGCAGCTTGGTCCTAGACTCATCCTACAATGAGCAGTTCTTC. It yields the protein CASSLVLDSSYNEQFF.

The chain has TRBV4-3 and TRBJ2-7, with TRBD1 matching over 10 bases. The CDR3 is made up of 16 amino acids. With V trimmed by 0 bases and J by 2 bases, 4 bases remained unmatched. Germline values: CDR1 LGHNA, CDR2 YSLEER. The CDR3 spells CASSQDPGQGTYEQYF. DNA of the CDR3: TGCGCCAGCAGCCAAGATCCGGGACAGGGGACCTACGAGCAGTACTTC.

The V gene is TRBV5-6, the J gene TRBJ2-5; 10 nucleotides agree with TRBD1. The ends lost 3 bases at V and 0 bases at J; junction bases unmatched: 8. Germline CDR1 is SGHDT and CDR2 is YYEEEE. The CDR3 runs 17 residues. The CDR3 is CASSSDRGMQYQETQYF. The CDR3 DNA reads TGTGCCAGCAGCTCGGACAGGGGGATGCAGTACCAAGAGACCCAGTACTTC.

The CDR3 sequence: CASSLDPLAVSYEQYF. DNA for the CDR3: TGTGCCAGCAGCTTGGACCCTTTAGCGGTCTCCTACGAGCAGTACTTC. The J gene is TRBJ2-7, the V gene TRBV5-4, with D possibly being TRBD2 (6 bases). The length of the CDR3 is 16 residues. Germline CDR1 and CDR2: SGHNT and YYREEE (reference sequence). Trimming took off 0 bases at V and 0 bases at J, with 13 bases between the two ends.

The CDR3, as DNA: TGTGCCAGCAGCTTATTCCGGGAGACCCAGTACTTC. It encodes CASSLFRETQYF. The V and J genes are TRBV5-5 and TRBJ2-5; D unclear. The V and J ends lost 2 bases and 5 bases respectively, with 7 bases between them. The CDR3 loop spans 12 amino acids. Germline loops: CDR1 SGHKS, CDR2 YYEKEE (reference sequence).

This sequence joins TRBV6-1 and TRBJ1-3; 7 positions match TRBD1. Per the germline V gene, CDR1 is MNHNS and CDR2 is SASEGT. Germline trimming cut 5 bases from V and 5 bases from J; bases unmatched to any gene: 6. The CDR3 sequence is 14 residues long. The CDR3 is CASSKRTGRNTIYF. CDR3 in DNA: TGTGCCAGCAGTAAACGGACAGGAAGAAACACCATATATTTT.

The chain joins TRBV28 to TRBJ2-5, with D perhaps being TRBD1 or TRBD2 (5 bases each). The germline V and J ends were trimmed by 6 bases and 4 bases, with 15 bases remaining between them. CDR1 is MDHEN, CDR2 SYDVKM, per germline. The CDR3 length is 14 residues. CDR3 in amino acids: CASRVMGTAETQYF. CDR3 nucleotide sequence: TGTGCCAGCAGGGTCATGGGGACGGCAGAGACCCAGTACTTC.

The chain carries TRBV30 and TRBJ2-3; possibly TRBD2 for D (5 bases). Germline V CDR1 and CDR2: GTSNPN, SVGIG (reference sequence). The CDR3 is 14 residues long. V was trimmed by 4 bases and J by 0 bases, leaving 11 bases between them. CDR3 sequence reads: CAWTRVFSTDTQYF. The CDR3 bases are TGTGCCTGGACGCGGGTATTTAGCACAGATACGCAGTATTTT.

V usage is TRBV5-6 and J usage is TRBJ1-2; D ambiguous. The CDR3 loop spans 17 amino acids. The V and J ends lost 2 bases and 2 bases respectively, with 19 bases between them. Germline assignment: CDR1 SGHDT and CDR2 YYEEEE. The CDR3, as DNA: TGTGCCAGCAGCTTTCGTATTGCGATAGGGCAAAACTATGGCTACACCTTC. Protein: CASSFRIAIGQNYGYTF.

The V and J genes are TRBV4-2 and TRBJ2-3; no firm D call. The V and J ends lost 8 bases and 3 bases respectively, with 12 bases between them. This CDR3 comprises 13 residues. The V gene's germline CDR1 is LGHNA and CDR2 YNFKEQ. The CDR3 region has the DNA TGTGCCAGCCACAGCATTTTGACAGATACGCAGTATTTT. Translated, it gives CASHSILTDTQYF.

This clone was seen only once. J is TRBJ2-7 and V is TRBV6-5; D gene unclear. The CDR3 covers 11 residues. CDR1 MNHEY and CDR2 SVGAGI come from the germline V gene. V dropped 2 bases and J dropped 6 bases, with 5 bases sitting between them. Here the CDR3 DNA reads TGTGCCAGCAGTTACCTTCTCGAGCAGTACTTC. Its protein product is CASSYLLEQYF.

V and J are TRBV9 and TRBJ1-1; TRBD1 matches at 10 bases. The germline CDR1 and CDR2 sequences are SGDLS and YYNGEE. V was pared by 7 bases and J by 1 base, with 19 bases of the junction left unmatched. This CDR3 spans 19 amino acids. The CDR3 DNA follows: TGTGCCAGCGCGAGTCCGAGGGACAGGGGTGGGCCGCCGAACACTGAAGCTTTCTTT. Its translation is CASASPRDRGGPPNTEAFF.

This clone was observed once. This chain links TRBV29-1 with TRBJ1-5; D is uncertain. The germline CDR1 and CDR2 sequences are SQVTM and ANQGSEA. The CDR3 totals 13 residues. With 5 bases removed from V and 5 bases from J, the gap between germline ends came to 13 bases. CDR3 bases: TGCAGCGTTTGGGCAGCCGCGGATCAGCCCCAGCATTTT. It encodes CSVWAAADQPQHF.

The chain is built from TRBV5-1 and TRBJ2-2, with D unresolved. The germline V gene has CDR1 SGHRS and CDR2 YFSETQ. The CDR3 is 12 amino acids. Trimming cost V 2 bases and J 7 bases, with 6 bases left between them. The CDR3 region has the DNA TGCGCCAGCAGCTTTACGGGCGGGGAGCTGTTTTTT. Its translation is CASSFTGGELFF.

The CDR3 DNA sequence: TGTGCCAGTAGCCGGGGGCAGAGCACCGGGGAGCTGTTTTTT. Its translation is CASSRGQSTGELFF. The V call is TRBV19, the J call TRBJ2-2; D may correspond to TRBD1 or TRBD2 (6 bases each). Germline CDR1 is LNHDA and CDR2 is SQIVND (reference sequence). The germline V and J ends were trimmed by 6 bases and 4 bases, with 12 bases remaining between them. The CDR3 spans 14 residues.

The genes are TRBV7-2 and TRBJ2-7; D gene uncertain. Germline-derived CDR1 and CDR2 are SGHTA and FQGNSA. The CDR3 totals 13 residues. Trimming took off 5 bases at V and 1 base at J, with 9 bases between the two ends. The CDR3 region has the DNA TGTGCCAGCAGCCCCCGAGGTTCCTACGAGCAGTACTTC. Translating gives CASSPRGSYEQYF.

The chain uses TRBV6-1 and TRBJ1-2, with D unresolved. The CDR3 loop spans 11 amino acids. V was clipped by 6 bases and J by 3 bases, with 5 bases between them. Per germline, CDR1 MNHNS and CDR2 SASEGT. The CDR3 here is CASRDYYGYTF. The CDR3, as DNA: TGTGCCAGCAGGGACTACTATGGCTACACCTTC.

CDR3 amino acids: CASRDGVGAPLHF. DNA of the CDR3: TGTGCCAGCAGAGACGGGGTAGGAGCACCCCTCCACTTT. The chain has TRBV6-5 and TRBJ1-6; D unresolved. This CDR3 comprises 13 residues. V lost 6 bases, J lost 11 bases, and 14 bases lay in between. Germline V gene lookup returns CDR1 MNHEY and CDR2 SVGAGI.

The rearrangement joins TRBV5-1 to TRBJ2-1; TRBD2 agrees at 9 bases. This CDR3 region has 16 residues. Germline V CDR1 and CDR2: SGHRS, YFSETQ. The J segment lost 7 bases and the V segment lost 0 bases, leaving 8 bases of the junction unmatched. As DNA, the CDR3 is TGCGCCAGCAGCTTGGATATAGCGGGAGCAGGGAATGAGCAGTTCTTC. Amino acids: CASSLDIAGAGNEQFF.

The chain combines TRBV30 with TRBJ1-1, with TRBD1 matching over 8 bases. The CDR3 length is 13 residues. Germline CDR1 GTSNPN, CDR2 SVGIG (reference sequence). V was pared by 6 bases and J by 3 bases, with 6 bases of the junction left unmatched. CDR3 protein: CACSPQGDTEAFF. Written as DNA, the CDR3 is TGTGCCTGCAGCCCACAGGGGGACACTGAAGCTTTCTTT.

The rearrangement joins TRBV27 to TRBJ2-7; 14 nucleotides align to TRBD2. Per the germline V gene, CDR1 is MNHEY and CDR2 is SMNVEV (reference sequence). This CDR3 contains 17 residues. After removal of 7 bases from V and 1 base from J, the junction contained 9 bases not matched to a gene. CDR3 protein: CASTRRLAGGSSYEQYF. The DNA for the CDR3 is TGTGCCAGCACCAGAAGACTAGCGGGAGGGTCGTCCTACGAGCAGTACTTC.

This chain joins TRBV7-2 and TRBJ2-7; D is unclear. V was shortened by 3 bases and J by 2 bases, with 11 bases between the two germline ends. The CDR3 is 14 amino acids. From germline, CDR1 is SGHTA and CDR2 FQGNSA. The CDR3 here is CASSFGSPPYEQYF. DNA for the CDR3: TGTGCCAGCAGCTTCGGTTCCCCCCCCTACGAGCAGTACTTC.

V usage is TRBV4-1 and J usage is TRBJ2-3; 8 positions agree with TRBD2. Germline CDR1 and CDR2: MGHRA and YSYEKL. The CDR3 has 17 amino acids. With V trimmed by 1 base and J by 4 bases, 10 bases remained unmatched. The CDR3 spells CASSQVAAGGRADTQYF. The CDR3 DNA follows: TGCGCCAGCAGCCAAGTTGCGGCGGGAGGAAGGGCAGATACGCAGTATTTT.

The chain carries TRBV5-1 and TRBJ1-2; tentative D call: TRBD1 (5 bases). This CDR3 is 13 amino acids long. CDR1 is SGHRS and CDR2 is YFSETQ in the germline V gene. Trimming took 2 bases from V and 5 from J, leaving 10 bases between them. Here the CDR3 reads CASSLSGNYGYTF. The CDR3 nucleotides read TGCGCCAGCAGCTTATCAGGGAATTATGGCTACACCTTC.

The CDR3: CASSSPGLSDTQYF. The DNA for the CDR3 is TGTGCCAGCAGTTCCCCAGGATTATCAGATACGCAGTATTTT. The chain joins TRBV6-1 to TRBJ2-3; D uncertain. Between the trimmed V and J ends, which lost 5 bases and 4 bases, there was a span of 13 bases. The CDR3 is 14 residues long. The V gene's germline CDR1 is MNHNS and CDR2 SASEGT.

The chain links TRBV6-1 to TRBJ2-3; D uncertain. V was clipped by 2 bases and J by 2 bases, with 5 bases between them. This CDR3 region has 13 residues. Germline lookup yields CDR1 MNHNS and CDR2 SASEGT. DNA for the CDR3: TGTGCCAGCAGTGAAAGGTTCACAGATACGCAGTATTTT. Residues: CASSERFTDTQYF.

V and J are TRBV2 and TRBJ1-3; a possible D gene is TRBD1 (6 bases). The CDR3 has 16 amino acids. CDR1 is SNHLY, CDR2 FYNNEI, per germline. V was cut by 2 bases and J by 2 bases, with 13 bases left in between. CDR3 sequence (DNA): TGTGCCAGCAGTGAATCTCGGGGGGCAGCTGGAAACACCATATATTTT. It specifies CASSESRGAAGNTIYF. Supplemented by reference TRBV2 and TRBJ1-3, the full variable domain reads EPEVTQTPSHQVTQMGQEVILRCVPISNHLYFYWYRQILGQKVEFLVSFYNNEISEKSEIFDDQFSVERPDGSNFTLKIRSTKLEDSAMYFCASSESRGAAGNTIYFGEGSWLTVV.

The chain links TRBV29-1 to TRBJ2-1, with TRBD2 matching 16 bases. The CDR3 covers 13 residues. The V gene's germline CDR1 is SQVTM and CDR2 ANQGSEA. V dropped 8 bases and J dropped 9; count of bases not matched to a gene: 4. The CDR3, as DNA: TGCAGCCTGGGACTAGCGGGGGGGTTTGAGCAGTTCTTC. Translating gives CSLGLAGGFEQFF.

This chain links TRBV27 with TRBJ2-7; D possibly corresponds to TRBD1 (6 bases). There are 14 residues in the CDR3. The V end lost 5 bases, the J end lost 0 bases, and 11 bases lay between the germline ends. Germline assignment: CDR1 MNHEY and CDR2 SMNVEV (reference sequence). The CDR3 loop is CASSLLGGSYEQYF. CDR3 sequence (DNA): TGTGCCAGCAGTCTTTTAGGGGGCTCCTACGAGCAGTACTTC.